This is a list of T cell receptor beta chains from one sample in a study of shared clonotypes between healthy human individuals. Clones were read by immunoSEQ multiplex PCR, and TCRdb kept only the in-frame ones, dropping some. The data show about 870,000 clones, approximately 92% seen once. Material: naive CD8+ T cells sorted from blood. The receptor set was obtained from a man aged 25 to 45 in good health. Each CDR3 is given with its conserved first and last residue. Size is omitted from some rows. Given values are once, few, many or a class for expanded clones.

>-|TRBJ2-7|TRBV4-1
CASSQDISGAYEQYF
>-|TRBJ2-3|TRBV7-6
CASSRTSGTSTDTQYF
>-|TRBJ2-2|TRBV28
CASGGLAGMRGTGELFF
>-|TRBJ2-2|TRBV27
CASSLTSGSVGELFF
>-|TRBJ1-3|TRBV12-5
CASGLTRVAFTITDSGNTIYF
>once|TRBJ2-1|TRBV11-2
CASSLDPDRYNEQFF
>-|TRBJ2-2|TRBV7-9
CASSPTGARNTGELFF
>-|TRBJ2-5|TRBV6-5
CASSPRPGVPETQYF
>-|TRBJ2-5|TRBV6-6
CASSYSGTGLETQYF
>-|TRBJ2-3|TRBV2
CASNRLGGGSTDTQYF
>-|TRBJ2-7|TRBV7-6
CASSSGLAGSYEQYF
>few|TRBJ1-5|TRBV2
CASSEAVIGGQPQHF
>-|TRBJ2-2|TRBV4-1
CASSLAGPTGELFF
>once|TRBJ2-1|TRBV5-8
CASSFGLAGGEEQFF
>-|TRBJ2-1|TRBV7-8
CASVKRTKYYNEQFF
>-|TRBJ1-2|TRBV28
CASSSNYGYTF
>few|TRBJ2-7|TRBV2
CASSAEYEQYF
>many|TRBJ2-2|TRBV5-1
CASRGQDSRGSGELFF
>once|TRBJ2-1|TRBV19
CASSWSTNNEQFF
>once|TRBJ2-3|TRBV29-1
CSGQRGGESSTDTQYF
>-|TRBJ2-7|TRBV28
CASSLSPSGQKGTSYEQYF
>-|TRBJ2-7|TRBV6-5
CASSYLGGAYEQYF
>-|TRBJ2-7|TRBV30
CAWSVSGLTYEQYF
>-|TRBJ2-3|TRBV4-3
CASSQDLGGSGSSDTQYF
>-|TRBJ1-2|TRBV6-5
CASRGTDYGYTF
>-|TRBJ2-1|TRBV28
CASSWATSGLYNEQFF
>-|TRBJ2-2|TRBV5-8
CASSFQRERLDTGELFF
>-|TRBJ2-7|TRBV5-8
CASSSTDQGGYEQYF
>-|TRBJ2-7|TRBV6-1
CASSLPDNYEQYF
>-|TRBJ1-2|TRBV15
CATSRGGGTYGYTF
>-|TRBJ2-1|TRBV30
CAWTRVGELQFF
>-|TRBJ2-1|TRBV5-5
CASSARGYNEQFF
>-|TRBJ1-2|TRBV25-1
CAGQGDSGYTF
>-|TRBJ1-5|TRBV5-5
CASSFWDSNQPQHF
>-|TRBJ2-5|TRBV5-4
CASSSGSAQETQYF
>-|TRBJ2-7|TRBV28
CASRPALSGSSYEQYF
>-|TRBJ2-3|TRBV27
CARGNRQGKGTDTQYF
>-|TRBJ2-7|TRBV28
CASSLEGQGAHEQYF
>once|TRBJ2-1|TRBV7-6
CASSLESGGSYNEQFF
>once|TRBJ1-2|TRBV7-8
CASSRKFWGTTNNYGYTF
>-|TRBJ2-5|TRBV7-9
CASSLYGTEETQYF
>-|TRBJ2-1|TRBV9
CASSSRTSRGEQFF
>-|TRBJ2-7|TRBV14
CASSLGLAPGYEQYF
>once|TRBJ2-2|TRBV10-3
CAISDPTLAGGYTGELFF
>once|TRBJ2-3|TRBV6-5
CASSYSGALDTQYF
>-|TRBJ2-1|TRBV4-1
CASSTGTGGRDEQFF
>-|TRBJ2-1|TRBV7-9
CASSSRGRDVYEQFF
>-|TRBJ2-7|TRBV6-1
CASSVFRGSSYEQYF
>-|TRBJ2-7|TRBV7-8
CASSATSGIYEQYF
>once|TRBJ2-7|TRBV7-6
CASSSDRAFSYEQYF